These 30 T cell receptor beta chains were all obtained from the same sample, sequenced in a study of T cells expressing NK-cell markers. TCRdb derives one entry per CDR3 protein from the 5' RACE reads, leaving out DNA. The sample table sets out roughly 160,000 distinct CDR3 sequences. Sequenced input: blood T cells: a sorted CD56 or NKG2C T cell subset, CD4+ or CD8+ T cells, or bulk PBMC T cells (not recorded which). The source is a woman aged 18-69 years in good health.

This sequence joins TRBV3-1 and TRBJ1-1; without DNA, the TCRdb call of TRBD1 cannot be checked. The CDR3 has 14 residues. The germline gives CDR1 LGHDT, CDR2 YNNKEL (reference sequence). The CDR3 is CASSQGDGNTEAFF.

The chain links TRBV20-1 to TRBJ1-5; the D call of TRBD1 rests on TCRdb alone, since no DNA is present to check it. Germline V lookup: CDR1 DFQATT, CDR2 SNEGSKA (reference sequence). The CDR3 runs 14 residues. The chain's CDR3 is CSAQTGVGNQPQHF.

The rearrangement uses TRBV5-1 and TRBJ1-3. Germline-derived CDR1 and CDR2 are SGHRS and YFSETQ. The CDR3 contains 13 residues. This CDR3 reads CASSLDPGNTIYF.

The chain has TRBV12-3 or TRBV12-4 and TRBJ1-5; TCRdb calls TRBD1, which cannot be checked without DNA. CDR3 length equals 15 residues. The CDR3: CASSELTGGAGPQHF.

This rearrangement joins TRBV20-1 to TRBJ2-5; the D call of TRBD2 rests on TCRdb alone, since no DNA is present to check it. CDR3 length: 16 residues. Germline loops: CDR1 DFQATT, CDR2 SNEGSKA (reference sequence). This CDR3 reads CSAFLSSGDIQETQYF.

The CDR3 sequence: CASGLVRDREVNGYTF. The genes are TRBV12-5 and TRBJ1-2; the D call of TRBD1 rests on TCRdb alone, since no DNA is present to check it. Germline V gene sequence: CDR1 LGHNT, CDR2 FRNRAP. The CDR3 has 16 amino acids.

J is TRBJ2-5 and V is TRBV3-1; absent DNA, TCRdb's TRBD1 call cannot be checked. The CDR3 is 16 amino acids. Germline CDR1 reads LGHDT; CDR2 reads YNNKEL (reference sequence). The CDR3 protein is CASSNARDTGQETQYF.

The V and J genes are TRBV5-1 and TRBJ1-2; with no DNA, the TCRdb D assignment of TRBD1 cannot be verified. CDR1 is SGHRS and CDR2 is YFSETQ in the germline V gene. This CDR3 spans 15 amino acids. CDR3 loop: CASSNPGQSGYGYTF.

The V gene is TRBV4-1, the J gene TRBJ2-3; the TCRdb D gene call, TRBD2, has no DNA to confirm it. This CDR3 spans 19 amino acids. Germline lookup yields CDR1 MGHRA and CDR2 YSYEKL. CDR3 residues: CASSRGGLAGGLGTDTQYF.

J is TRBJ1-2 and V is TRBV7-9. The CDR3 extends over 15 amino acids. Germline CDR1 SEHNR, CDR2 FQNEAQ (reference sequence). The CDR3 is CASTFLEAARYGYTF.

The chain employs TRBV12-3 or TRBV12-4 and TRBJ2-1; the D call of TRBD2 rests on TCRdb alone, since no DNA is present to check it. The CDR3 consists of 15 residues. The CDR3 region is CASSPLAATYNEQFF.

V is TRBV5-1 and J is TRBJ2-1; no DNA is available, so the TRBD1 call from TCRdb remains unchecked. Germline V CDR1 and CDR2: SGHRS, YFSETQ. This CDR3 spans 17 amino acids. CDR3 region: CASSGSRDRGIYNEQFF.

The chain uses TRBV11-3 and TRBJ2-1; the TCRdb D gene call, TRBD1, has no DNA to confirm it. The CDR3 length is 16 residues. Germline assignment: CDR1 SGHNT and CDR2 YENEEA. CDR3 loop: CASSLGFAGADYEQFF.

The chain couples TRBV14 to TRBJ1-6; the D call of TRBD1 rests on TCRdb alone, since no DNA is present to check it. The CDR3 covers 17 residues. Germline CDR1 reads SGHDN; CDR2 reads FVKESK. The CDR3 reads CASSQIRGKGGGSPLHF.

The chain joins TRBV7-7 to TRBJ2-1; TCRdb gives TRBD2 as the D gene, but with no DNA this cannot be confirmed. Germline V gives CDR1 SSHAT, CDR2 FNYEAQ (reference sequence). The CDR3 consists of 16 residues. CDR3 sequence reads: CASSKGLAGPVDEQFF.

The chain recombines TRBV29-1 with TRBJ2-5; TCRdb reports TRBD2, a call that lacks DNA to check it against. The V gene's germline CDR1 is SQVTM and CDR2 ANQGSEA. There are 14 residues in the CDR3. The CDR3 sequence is CSVAYSTSQETQYF.

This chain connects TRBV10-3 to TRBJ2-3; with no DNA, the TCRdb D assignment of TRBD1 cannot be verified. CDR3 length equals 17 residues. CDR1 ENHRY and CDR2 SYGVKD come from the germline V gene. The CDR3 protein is CAISEGRGQGVSDTQYF.

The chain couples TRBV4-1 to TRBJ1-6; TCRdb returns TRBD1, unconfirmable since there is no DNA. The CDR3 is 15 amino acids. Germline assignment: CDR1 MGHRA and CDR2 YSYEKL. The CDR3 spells CASSPPTGDNSPLHF.

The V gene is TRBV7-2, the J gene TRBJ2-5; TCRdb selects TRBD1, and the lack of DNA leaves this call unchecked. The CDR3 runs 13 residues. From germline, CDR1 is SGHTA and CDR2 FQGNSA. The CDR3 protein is CASSSTWGETQYF.

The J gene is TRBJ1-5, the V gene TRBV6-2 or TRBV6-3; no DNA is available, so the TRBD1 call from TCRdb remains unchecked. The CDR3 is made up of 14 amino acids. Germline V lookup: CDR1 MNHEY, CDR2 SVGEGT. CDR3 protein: CASTLGAYNQPQHF.

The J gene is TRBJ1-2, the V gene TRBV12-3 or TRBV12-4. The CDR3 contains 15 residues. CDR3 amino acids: CASSPPGGPNYGYTF.

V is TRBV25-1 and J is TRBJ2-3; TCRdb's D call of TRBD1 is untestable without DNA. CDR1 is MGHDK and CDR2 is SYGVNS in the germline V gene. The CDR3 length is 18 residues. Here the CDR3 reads CASTPSRGGGGGTDTQYF. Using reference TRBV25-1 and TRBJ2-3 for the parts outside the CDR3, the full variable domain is EADIYQTPRYLVIGTGKKITLECSQTMGHDKMYWYQQDPGMELHLIHYSYGVNSTEKGDLSSESTVSRIRTEHFPLTLESARPSHTSQYLCASTPSRGGGGGTDTQYFGPGTRLTVL.

This chain's CDR3 is CASSPLYLRDRSDTQYF. The chain is built from TRBV4-1 and TRBJ2-3; TCRdb lists TRBD1, though no DNA is available to test this call. CDR1 and CDR2 (germline): MGHRA, YSYEKL. The CDR3 sequence is 17 residues long.

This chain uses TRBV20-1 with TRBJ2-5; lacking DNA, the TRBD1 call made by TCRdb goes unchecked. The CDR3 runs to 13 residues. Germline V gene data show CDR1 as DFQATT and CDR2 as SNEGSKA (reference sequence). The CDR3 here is CSATQGGRETQYF.

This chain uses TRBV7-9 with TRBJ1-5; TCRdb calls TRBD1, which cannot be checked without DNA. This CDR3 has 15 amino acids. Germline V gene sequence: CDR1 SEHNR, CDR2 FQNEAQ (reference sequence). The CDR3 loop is CASSRQGVGNQPQHF.

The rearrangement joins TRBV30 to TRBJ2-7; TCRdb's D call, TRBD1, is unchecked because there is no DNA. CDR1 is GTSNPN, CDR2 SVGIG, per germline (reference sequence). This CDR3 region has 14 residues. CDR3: CAWSRGLGGGEQYF. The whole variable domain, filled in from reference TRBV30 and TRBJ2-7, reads SQTIHQWPATLVQPVGSPLSLECTVEGTSNPNLYWYRQAAGRGLQLLFYSVGIGQISSEVPQNLSASRPQDRQFILSSKKLLLSDSGFYLCAWSRGLGGGEQYFGPGTRLTVT.

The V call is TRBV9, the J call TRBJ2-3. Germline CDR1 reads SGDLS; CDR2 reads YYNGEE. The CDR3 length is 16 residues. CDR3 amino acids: CASSVGAGRPPDTQYF.

The CDR3 sequence is CASSLRGREYYNEQFF. The rearrangement joins TRBV7-2 to TRBJ2-1; the TCRdb D gene call, TRBD2, has no DNA to confirm it. The CDR3 loop spans 16 amino acids. The V gene's germline CDR1 is SGHTA and CDR2 FQGNSA.

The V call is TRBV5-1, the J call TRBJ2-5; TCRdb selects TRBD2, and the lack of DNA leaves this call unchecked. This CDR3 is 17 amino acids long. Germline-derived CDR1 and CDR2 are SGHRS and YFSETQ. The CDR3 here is CASSFPRTSGSSETQYF.

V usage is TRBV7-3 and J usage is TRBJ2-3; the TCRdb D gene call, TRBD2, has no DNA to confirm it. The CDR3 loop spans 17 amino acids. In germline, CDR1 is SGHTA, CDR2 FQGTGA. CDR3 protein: CASSLRAPGLDTDTQYF.